This T cell receptor beta chain was sequenced for a study of T cell repertoires in cytomegalovirus infection. Overall study context: Used in the study were CMV epitopes, some recently identified and HLA-C-restricted, others well-studied and HLA-B-restricted.

Trimming took 8 bases from V and 5 from J, leaving 6 bases between them. This CDR3 region has 11 residues. CDR1 is SNHLY and CDR2 is FYNNEI in the germline V gene. TCRdb analysed the reads with MiXCR anew, one entry per CDR3 protein. This sample yields about half a million distinct CDR3 sequences, of which roughly 42% are seen a single time; around 45% belongs to the top ten. With regard to this clonotype: Its antigen is not known.

The V and J genes are TRBV2 and TRBJ1-4; D is unresolved. The receptor was derived from a human donor in good health (CMV status not recorded). Some clones in this sample may be carry-over from other donors' samples. The sample consisted of cultured PBMCs, taken from culture after CMV antigen stimulation. The DNA of the CDR3 is TGTGCCAGCGGGCAGAATGAAAAACTGTTTTTT. Residues: CASGQNEKLFF.